A selection of T cell receptor beta chains follows, all from one sample in a study of lymphopenia after photon versus proton radiotherapy. The protocol was immunoSEQ multiplex PCR, while the TCRdb copy is restricted to in-frame clones and leaves out a portion. The repertoire holds tens of thousands of clones, with 85% as singletons. This specimen consisted of peripheral blood, obtained from a patient treated with photon-based radiotherapy. The source of these receptors is a man in his fifties or sixties with pancreatic cancer. CDR3s include the opening cysteine and the closing phenylalanine or tryptophan. The D gene is left open where the match is weak. Only part of the rows carry a size: once, few, many, or a class if the clone is expanded.

D gene: TRBD1
V gene: TRBV30
clone size: once
J gene: TRBJ1-4
CDR3 protein: CAWSPGTGREKLFF
CDR3 DNA: TGTGCCTGGAGTCCCGGGACAGGGAGGGAAAAACTGTTTTTT

D gene: -
V gene: TRBV15
clone size: -
J gene: TRBJ2-1
CDR3 protein: CATSRGSGEVFSTYNEQFF
CDR3 DNA: TGTGCCACCAGCAGAGGCTCCGGGGAGGTTTTTAGTACCTACAATGAGCAGTTCTTC

D gene: -
V gene: TRBV30
clone size: -
J gene: TRBJ2-3
CDR3 protein: CAWSPGTYTDTQYF
CDR3 DNA: TGTGCCTGGAGTCCCGGGACCTACACAGATACGCAGTATTTT

D gene: -
V gene: TRBV2
clone size: -
J gene: TRBJ1-1
CDR3 protein: CASSEERMNTEAFF
CDR3 DNA: TGTGCCAGCAGTGAAGAGAGGATGAACACTGAAGCTTTCTTT

D gene: -
V gene: TRBV5-5
clone size: -
J gene: TRBJ1-4
CDR3 protein: CASSPRATNEKLFF
CDR3 DNA: TGTGCCAGCAGTCCCAGGGCAACTAATGAAAAACTGTTTTTT

D gene: -
V gene: TRBV9
clone size: -
J gene: TRBJ1-1
CDR3 protein: CASKRDGEAFF
CDR3 DNA: TGTGCCAGTAAGCGTGACGGTGAAGCTTTCTTT

D gene: TRBD1
V gene: TRBV5-6
clone size: -
J gene: TRBJ1-2
CDR3 protein: CASEPRTGGKWYGYTF
CDR3 DNA: TGTGCCAGCGAGCCCCGGACAGGGGGTAAATGGTATGGCTACACCTTC

D gene: TRBD1
V gene: TRBV30
clone size: few
J gene: TRBJ1-3
CDR3 protein: CAWSPGGGNTIYF
CDR3 DNA: TGTGCCTGGAGTCCAGGGGGGGGAAACACCATATATTTT

D gene: TRBD2
V gene: TRBV10-2
clone size: -
J gene: TRBJ2-1
CDR3 protein: CATTGTTYNEQFF
CDR3 DNA: TGCGCCACTACCGGGACTACCTACAATGAGCAGTTCTTC

D gene: -
V gene: TRBV5-4
clone size: -
J gene: TRBJ1-2
CDR3 protein: CASSLGQAYDGGYTF
CDR3 DNA: TGTGCCAGCAGCTTGGGACAGGCCTATGATGGCGGCTACACCTTC

D gene: TRBD1
V gene: TRBV6-5
clone size: -
J gene: TRBJ1-2
CDR3 protein: CASRQGWEYGYTF
CDR3 DNA: TGTGCCAGCAGACAGGGGTGGGAGTATGGCTACACCTTC

D gene: TRBD1
V gene: TRBV7-9
clone size: -
J gene: TRBJ1-1
CDR3 protein: CASSDRTGANAFF
CDR3 DNA: TGTGCCAGCAGCGACCGGACAGGGGCGAACGCTTTCTTT

D gene: TRBD1
V gene: TRBV5-6
clone size: once
J gene: TRBJ2-1
CDR3 protein: CASSLDGTGDEQFF
CDR3 DNA: TGTGCCAGCAGCTTGGACGGGACAGGGGATGAGCAGTTCTTC

D gene: -
V gene: TRBV18
clone size: -
J gene: TRBJ2-1
CDR3 protein: CASSPPPAVEQFF
CDR3 DNA: TGTGCCAGCTCACCACCCCCCGCAGTTGAGCAGTTCTTC

D gene: TRBD2
V gene: TRBV7-8
clone size: -
J gene: TRBJ2-3
CDR3 protein: CASSFLAGEGTQYF
CDR3 DNA: TGTGCCAGCAGCTTCCTAGCGGGGGAAGGTACGCAGTATTTT

D gene: -
V gene: TRBV5-1
clone size: -
J gene: TRBJ2-1
CDR3 protein: CASSLEARANEQFF
CDR3 DNA: TGCGCCAGCAGCTTGGAGGCTAGGGCCAATGAGCAGTTCTTC

D gene: TRBD2
V gene: TRBV5-1
clone size: -
J gene: TRBJ2-5
CDR3 protein: CASSLAGGQETQYF
CDR3 DNA: TGCGCCAGCAGCTTGGCGGGGGGACAAGAGACCCAGTACTTC

D gene: -
V gene: TRBV19
clone size: -
J gene: TRBJ2-2
CDR3 protein: CASSISGVTGELFF
CDR3 DNA: TGTGCCAGTAGTATTTCCGGGGTGACCGGGGAGCTGTTTTTT

D gene: -
V gene: TRBV16
clone size: -
J gene: TRBJ2-3
CDR3 protein: CASSQFGDTQYF
CDR3 DNA: TGTGCCAGCAGCCAATTCGGGGATACGCAGTATTTT

D gene: -
V gene: TRBV4-3
clone size: -
J gene: TRBJ2-4
CDR3 protein: CASSQDRAAKNIQYF
CDR3 DNA: TGCGCCAGCAGCCAAGATCGTGCAGCCAAAAACATTCAGTACTTC

D gene: -
V gene: TRBV5-4
clone size: -
J gene: TRBJ2-7
CDR3 protein: CASSLEVSYEQYF
CDR3 DNA: TGTGCCAGCAGCCTGGAAGTCTCCTACGAGCAGTACTTC

D gene: TRBD2
V gene: TRBV19
clone size: -
J gene: TRBJ2-7
CDR3 protein: CASSIDRGDEQYF
CDR3 DNA: TGTGCCAGTAGTATAGATCGGGGGGACGAGCAGTACTTC

D gene: -
V gene: TRBV6-5
clone size: -
J gene: TRBJ2-5
CDR3 protein: CASSTLGGLETQYF
CDR3 DNA: TGTGCCAGCAGCACCCTGGGGGGGCTGGAGACCCAGTACTTC

D gene: -
V gene: TRBV2
clone size: -
J gene: TRBJ2-1
CDR3 protein: CASGTDVGRMGHINEQFF
CDR3 DNA: TGTGCCAGCGGGACGGACGTAGGAAGGATGGGACATATCAATGAGCAGTTCTTC

D gene: -
V gene: TRBV9
clone size: -
J gene: TRBJ1-2
CDR3 protein: CASSVAGGAGGYTF
CDR3 DNA: TGTGCCAGCAGCGTAGCGGGGGGGGCAGGTGGCTACACCTTC

D gene: TRBD2
V gene: TRBV5-1
clone size: -
J gene: TRBJ2-1
CDR3 protein: CASTSGGANEQFF
CDR3 DNA: TGCGCCAGCACTAGCGGGGGGGCAAATGAGCAGTTCTTC

D gene: TRBD1
V gene: TRBV19
clone size: -
J gene: TRBJ1-1
CDR3 protein: CASSRQGENTEAFF
CDR3 DNA: TGTGCCAGTAGTAGACAGGGCGAAAACACTGAAGCTTTCTTT

D gene: -
V gene: TRBV29-1
clone size: -
J gene: TRBJ1-2
CDR3 protein: CSVHTANYGYTF
CDR3 DNA: TGCAGCGTTCATACGGCTAACTATGGCTACACCTTC

D gene: -
V gene: TRBV5-1
clone size: -
J gene: TRBJ2-7
CDR3 protein: CASREGDYEQYF
CDR3 DNA: TGCGCCAGCAGAGAGGGGGATTACGAGCAGTACTTC

D gene: -
V gene: TRBV27
clone size: -
J gene: TRBJ2-7
CDR3 protein: CASSFGSPYEQYF
CDR3 DNA: TGTGCCAGCAGTTTTGGCAGCCCCTACGAGCAGTACTTC

D gene: -
V gene: TRBV15
clone size: few
J gene: TRBJ1-5
CDR3 protein: CATSRPGVGNPNQPQHF
CDR3 DNA: TGTGCCACCAGCAGACCAGGGGTAGGGAACCCCAATCAGCCCCAGCATTTT

D gene: -
V gene: TRBV5-1
clone size: -
J gene: TRBJ1-1
CDR3 protein: CASSLEWVDTEAFF
CDR3 DNA: TGCGCCAGCAGCTTGGAATGGGTGGACACTGAAGCTTTCTTT

D gene: -
V gene: TRBV9
clone size: once
J gene: TRBJ1-1
CDR3 protein: CASSGWVNTEAFF
CDR3 DNA: TGTGCCAGCAGCGGATGGGTGAACACTGAAGCTTTCTTT

D gene: -
V gene: TRBV2
clone size: -
J gene: TRBJ1-4
CDR3 protein: CASDELLGDGPWFF
CDR3 DNA: TGTGCCAGCGATGAACTACTCGGGGACGGTCCATGGTTTTTT

D gene: -
V gene: TRBV11-2
clone size: -
J gene: TRBJ2-6
CDR3 protein: CASSLRTGANVLTF
CDR3 DNA: TGTGCCAGCAGCTTACGGACCGGGGCCAACGTCCTGACTTTC

D gene: -
V gene: TRBV27
clone size: -
J gene: TRBJ2-6
CDR3 protein: CASSSPLSGGGGSSGANVLTF
CDR3 DNA: TGTGCCAGCAGTTCGCCGTTGTCGGGCGGCGGAGGGAGCTCTGGGGCCAACGTCCTGACTTTC

D gene: TRBD1
V gene: TRBV4-1
clone size: once
J gene: TRBJ2-1
CDR3 protein: CASSQEWPGQGADNEQFF
CDR3 DNA: TGCGCCAGCAGCCAAGAATGGCCGGGACAGGGGGCGGACAATGAGCAGTTCTTC

D gene: -
V gene: TRBV14
clone size: -
J gene: TRBJ2-7
CDR3 protein: CASSQGVGWTPHYEQYF
CDR3 DNA: TGTGCCAGCAGCCAAGGGGTAGGATGGACCCCCCACTACGAGCAGTACTTC

D gene: -
V gene: TRBV4-2
clone size: -
J gene: TRBJ2-1
CDR3 protein: CASSQDWSESYNEQFF
CDR3 DNA: TGTGCCAGCAGCCAAGATTGGAGCGAATCCTACAATGAGCAGTTCTTC

D gene: TRBD2
V gene: TRBV7-3
clone size: -
J gene: TRBJ2-3
CDR3 protein: CASSLETSDADTQYF
CDR3 DNA: TGTGCCAGCAGCTTAGAGACTAGCGATGCAGATACGCAGTATTTT

D gene: -
V gene: TRBV5-8
clone size: few
J gene: TRBJ2-3
CDR3 protein: CASSDVRPLTDTQYF
CDR3 DNA: TGTGCCAGCAGTGACGTGAGGCCGCTCACAGATACGCAGTATTTT

D gene: -
V gene: TRBV27
clone size: -
J gene: TRBJ2-3
CDR3 protein: CASSLSPDWTDTQYF
CDR3 DNA: TGTGCCAGCAGTTTATCCCCGGACTGGACAGATACGCAGTATTTT

D gene: -
V gene: TRBV18
clone size: -
J gene: TRBJ2-2
CDR3 protein: CASSRTANTGELFF
CDR3 DNA: TGTGCCAGCTCACGGACGGCTAACACCGGGGAGCTGTTTTTT

D gene: -
V gene: TRBV9
clone size: few
J gene: TRBJ2-7
CDR3 protein: CASSVEPGVPSQYF
CDR3 DNA: TGTGCCAGCAGCGTAGAGCCAGGGGTTCCTTCCCAGTACTTC

D gene: -
V gene: TRBV7-2
clone size: once
J gene: TRBJ1-3
CDR3 protein: CASSPHKTGDRSGNTIYF
CDR3 DNA: TGTGCCAGCAGCCCCCACAAGACGGGGGATCGTTCGGGAAACACCATATATTTT

D gene: -
V gene: TRBV10-3
clone size: -
J gene: TRBJ2-7
CDR3 protein: CAISVLRSGSYEQYF
CDR3 DNA: TGTGCCATCAGTGTTTTACGTAGCGGCTCCTACGAGCAGTACTTC

D gene: -
V gene: TRBV30
clone size: few
J gene: TRBJ1-5
CDR3 protein: CAWSSGKNQPQHF
CDR3 DNA: TGTGCCTGGAGTTCTGGGAAGAATCAGCCCCAGCATTTT

D gene: -
V gene: TRBV5-4
clone size: -
J gene: TRBJ1-4
CDR3 protein: CASSTKQSRNEKLFF
CDR3 DNA: TGTGCCAGCAGCACCAAACAGAGTAGGAATGAAAAACTGTTTTTT

D gene: -
V gene: TRBV30
clone size: few
J gene: TRBJ1-1
CDR3 protein: CAWSVRDTEAFF
CDR3 DNA: TGTGCCTGGAGTGTAAGGGACACTGAAGCTTTCTTT

D gene: -
V gene: TRBV4-2
clone size: few
J gene: TRBJ1-1
CDR3 protein: CASSPRGALNTEAFF
CDR3 DNA: TGTGCCAGCAGCCCACGGGGAGCATTGAACACTGAAGCTTTCTTT

D gene: TRBD1
V gene: TRBV6-1
clone size: -
J gene: TRBJ1-3
CDR3 protein: CASSEAGGQGLYTIYF
CDR3 DNA: TGTGCCAGCAGTGAAGCCGGTGGACAGGGTCTATACACCATATATTTT